Listed below are T cell receptor beta chains from one sample, sequenced in a study of metastatic and nonmetastatic thyroid tumors. MiXCR re-clonotyped the PCR reads for TCRdb. The table shows around 26,000 clones, with approximately 22% occurring only once. Sequenced sample: adjacent normal tissue. Every receptor here comes from a female donor with papillary thyroid cancer or a benign thyroid nodule (not recorded which). Some clones in this sample may be carry-over from other donors' samples. The CDR3 runs from the conserved cysteine through the conserved F or W. The D gene is left open where the match is weak. The size entry is marked missing in some rows and otherwise reads once, few, many or a size class.

>-|TRBJ1-2|TRBV20-1|few|14
CSARDMAYNYGYTF
TGCAGTGCTAGAGATATGGCCTATAACTATGGCTACACCTTC
>TRBD2|TRBJ2-1|TRBV29-1|few|14
CSGDPAGVGNEQFF
TGCAGCGGTGACCCAGCGGGAGTTGGGAATGAGCAGTTCTTC
>-|TRBJ2-5|TRBV11-3|-|13
CASSTTGSETQYF
TGTGCCAGCAGCACAACGGGGTCAGAGACCCAGTACTTC
>-|TRBJ2-5|TRBV2|many|14
CASSDGGGGKTQYF
TGTGCCAGCAGTGATGGGGGGGGCGGGAAGACCCAGTACTTC
>TRBD1|TRBJ1-2|TRBV20-1|many|14
CSARKTGGNYGYTF
TGCAGTGCTAGGAAGACAGGGGGCAACTATGGCTACACCTTC
>TRBD1|TRBJ1-6|TRBV11-2|many|17
CASSPPNPGQYNSPLHF
TGTGCCAGCAGCCCCCCCAACCCGGGACAGTATAATTCACCCCTCCACTTT
>-|TRBJ1-4|TRBV20-1|many|14
CSARVYKGNEKLFF
TGCAGTGCTAGGGTATACAAGGGGAATGAAAAACTGTTTTTT
>TRBD2|TRBJ2-5|TRBV3-1|-|16
CASSQDSDAGVETQYF
TGTGCCAGCAGCCAAGATTCGGATGCGGGAGTTGAGACCCAGTACTTC
>-|TRBJ1-1|TRBV9|many|15
CASSVGGRRESEAFF
TGTGCCAGCAGCGTAGGCGGGAGAAGGGAGTCTGAAGCTTTCTTT
>TRBD1|TRBJ2-5|TRBV7-8|many|15
CASSLVGTGKETQYF
TGTGCCAGCAGCTTAGTGGGGACAGGGAAGGAGACCCAGTACTTC
>-|TRBJ1-2|TRBV29-1|many|14
CSVARGGSYYGYTF
TGCAGCGTTGCTCGGGGGGGCAGTTACTATGGCTACACCTTC
>-|TRBJ2-6|TRBV10-1|-|15
CASSEGTPGANVLTF
TGCGCCAGCAGTGAGGGGACGCCTGGGGCCAACGTCCTGACTTTC
>TRBD1|TRBJ2-7|TRBV6-2/TRBV6-3|medium-sized|15
CASSYVLGGPGEQYF
TGTGCCAGCAGTTACGTTCTAGGGGGCCCCGGCGAGCAGTACTTC
>TRBD2|TRBJ2-7|TRBV6-1|-|17
CASSLFSIAGEFYEQYF
TGTGCCAGCAGTCTTTTTTCGATAGCGGGGGAGTTCTACGAGCAGTACTTC
>TRBD2|TRBJ2-7|TRBV20-1|many|15
CSARPSTSGLYEQYF
TGCAGTGCTAGACCATCGACTAGCGGACTATACGAGCAGTACTTC
>TRBD1|TRBJ1-2|TRBV14|-|15
CASSEEETGVNGYTF
TGTGCCAGCAGCGAAGAAGAGACAGGGGTCAATGGCTACACCTTC